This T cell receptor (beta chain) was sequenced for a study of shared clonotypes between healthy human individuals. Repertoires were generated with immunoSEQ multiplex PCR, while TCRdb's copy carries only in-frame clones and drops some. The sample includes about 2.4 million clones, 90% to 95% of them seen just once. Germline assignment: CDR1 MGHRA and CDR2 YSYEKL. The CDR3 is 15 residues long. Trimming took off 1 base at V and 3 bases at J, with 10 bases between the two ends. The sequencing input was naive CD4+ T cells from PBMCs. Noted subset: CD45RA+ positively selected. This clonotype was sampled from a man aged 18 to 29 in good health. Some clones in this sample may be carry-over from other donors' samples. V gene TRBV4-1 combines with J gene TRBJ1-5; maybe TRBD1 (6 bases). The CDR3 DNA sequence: TGCGCCAGCAGCCAAGGTAACAGGGACAATCAGCCCCAGCATTTT. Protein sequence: CASSQGNRDNQPQHF.